This T cell receptor beta chain came from a study of cytomegalovirus exposure and HLA in healthy donors. Study background: The approximately 130 validation repertoires and the roughly 670 first-cohort repertoires shared a platform, a later analysis reported. Study outcomes and limitations: The study labeled 150 to 200 TCR beta chains cytomegalovirus-associated.

Profiling relied on immunoSEQ multiplex PCR, and the TCRdb table lists in-frame clones only, not all of them. Among 120,000 to 150,000 clones listed, 85% to 90% were seen once. The study drew the donors from its roughly 120-subject validation cohort, separate from the approximately 700-subject first cohort. As to this clone: Its antigen is unknown.

The CDR3 is made up of 16 amino acids. CDR1 is MNHNS and CDR2 is SASEGT in the germline V gene. Trimming stripped 1 base from V and 0 bases from J, with 11 bases between. The sequenced sample was PBMCs. This chain links TRBV6-1 with TRBJ2-3, with a tentative D call TRBD2 (6 bases). The clonotype comes from a woman aged 18-29 years in good health and CMV-seropositive. The CDR3 nucleotides are TGTGCCAGCAGTGAAGTGCGCGGGGCTAGCACAGATACGCAGTATTTT. It specifies CASSEVRGASTDTQYF.